This is a list of T cell receptor beta chains from one sample in a study of response to subunit inactivated influenza vaccine. MiXCR, run by TCRdb on the RT-PCR reads, gives a single entry per CDR3 protein. The sample includes approximately 730,000 distinct CDR3 sequences, approximately 15% seen only once; the top ten take less than 7%. This material consisted of PBMCs from blood, taken around 15 days before vaccination. These receptors were obtained from a man aged 45-65 years who received an inactivated influenza vaccine. The CDR3 runs from the conserved cysteine through the conserved F or W. D genes are given only for firm matches. Size is omitted from some rows. Given values are once, few, many or a class for expanded clones.

J | size | D | V | CDR3 | DNA
TRBJ2-3 | few | . | TRBV2 | CASRPWGPASADTQYF | TGTGCCAGCAGGCCCTGGGGGCCTGCTAGCGCAGATACGCAGTATTTT
TRBJ2-3 | . | TRBD2 | TRBV5-1 | CASSPNARGALAGGTQYF | TGCGCCAGCAGTCCAAACGCCCGAGGGGCACTAGCGGGAGGCACGCAGTATTTT
TRBJ2-1 | . | . | TRBV28 | CASTGTGFSSYNEQFF | TGTGCCAGCACTGGGACGGGTTTTAGCTCCTACAATGAGCAGTTCTTC
TRBJ2-3 | . | TRBD2 | TRBV20-1 | CSAGAGVVADTQYF | TGCAGTGCGGGAGCGGGAGTCGTGGCAGATACGCAGTATTTT
TRBJ1-1 | . | . | TRBV28 | CASSPYSNTEAFF | TGTGCCAGCAGTCCATACTCTAACACTGAAGCTTTCTTT
TRBJ1-5 | few | . | TRBV6-1 | CATTPPEGDQPQHF | TGTGCCACAACCCCTCCCGAGGGGGATCAGCCCCAGCATTTT
TRBJ1-5 | . | . | TRBV6-5 | CASSYRSTGGPQHF | TGTGCCAGCAGTTACCGGTCTACCGGGGGGCCCCAGCATTTT
TRBJ2-3 | many | TRBD2 | TRBV7-2 | CASSSPGLVLNTQYF | TGTGCCAGCAGCTCTCCGGGACTAGTTTTGAATACGCAGTATTTT
TRBJ2-1 | . | TRBD2 | TRBV7-3 | CASSVTLAGGPNEQFF | TGTGCCAGCAGCGTCACCCTAGCGGGAGGGCCTAATGAGCAGTTCTTC
TRBJ2-7 | . | . | TRBV11-2 | CASSLGGHPSYEQYF | TGTGCCAGCAGCTTGGGGGGACATCCATCCTACGAGCAGTACTTC
TRBJ2-2 | many | . | TRBV6-2/TRBV6-3 | CASSYGGGELFF | TGTGCCAGCAGTTACGGCGGCGGGGAGCTGTTTTTT
TRBJ2-1 | many | . | TRBV12-3/TRBV12-4 | CASSLTHRNEQFF | TGTGCCAGCAGTTTAACCCACCGCAATGAGCAGTTCTTC
TRBJ2-3 | few | . | TRBV6-5 | CASSSHEGGRTDTQYF | TGTGCCAGCAGTTCCCACGAGGGGGGCCGTACAGATACGCAGTATTTT
TRBJ2-2 | few | . | TRBV12-3/TRBV12-4 | CASSLRQDAGELFF | TGTGCCAGCAGTTTACGGCAGGACGCCGGGGAGCTGTTTTTT
TRBJ2-1 | few | . | TRBV18 | CASSLEASSRGEQFF | TGTGCCTCTTCCTTAGAGGCCAGCTCTCGGGGGGAGCAGTTCTTC
TRBJ2-7 | few | TRBD1 | TRBV9 | CASSVGGDRSGEQYF | TGTGCCAGCAGCGTAGGAGGGGACAGGAGTGGAGAGCAGTACTTC
TRBJ2-6 | . | . | TRBV29-1 | CSVDDTSSSSGANVLTF | TGCAGCGTGGATGACACCTCCTCGAGCTCTGGGGCCAACGTCCTGACTTTC
TRBJ2-7 | . | . | TRBV20-1 | CSARDLGVTRSQGQYF | TGCAGTGCTAGAGATCTAGGGGTGACAAGATCCCAAGGGCAGTACTTC
TRBJ1-1 | many | . | TRBV9 | CASSVVQGEAFF | TGTGCCAGCAGCGTCGTCCAGGGTGAAGCTTTCTTT
TRBJ1-2 | . | . | TRBV24-1 | CATSLGSTGYTF | TGTGCCACCAGTCTGGGTTCGACCGGCTACACCTTC
TRBJ2-7 | few | . | TRBV27 | CASSSWPYEQYF | TGTGCCAGCAGCTCATGGCCATACGAGCAGTACTTC
TRBJ1-2 | few | . | TRBV12-3/TRBV12-4 | CASSHPLGGYTF | TGTGCCAGCAGCCACCCGTTGGGGGGCTACACCTTC
TRBJ1-5 | . | . | TRBV10-3 | CAISESRVLGNQPQHF | TGTGCCATCAGTGAGTCGAGGGTTTTGGGCAATCAGCCCCAGCATTTT
TRBJ2-6 | . | TRBD1 | TRBV11-2 | CASSSYQDRGSAGANVLTF | TGTGCCAGCAGCTCTTATCAGGACAGGGGGAGTGCTGGGGCCAACGTCCTGACTTTC
TRBJ1-1 | few | TRBD1 | TRBV5-6 | CANDPGQAGGGTEAFF | TGTGCCAACGATCCTGGACAGGCCGGGGGTGGCACTGAAGCTTTCTTT
TRBJ2-1 | many | . | TRBV29-1 | CSVGSRDKEQFF | TGCAGCGTTGGATCGCGGGATAAGGAGCAGTTCTTC
TRBJ2-3 | many | TRBD2 | TRBV2 | CASSLLAASTDTQYF | TGTGCCAGCAGCCTCCTAGCGGCGAGCACAGATACGCAGTATTTT
TRBJ2-7 | few | . | TRBV11-3 | CASSPGGTAYEQYF | TGTGCCAGCAGCCCCGGGGGGACAGCCTACGAGCAGTACTTC
TRBJ2-1 | few | . | TRBV3-1 | CASSQDRQAGEQFF | TGTGCCAGCAGCCAAGATCGGCAGGCCGGGGAGCAGTTCTTC
TRBJ2-3 | many | . | TRBV2 | CASSDIRGTFTDTQYF | TGTGCCAGCAGTGATATAAGGGGCACCTTCACAGATACGCAGTATTTT
TRBJ2-7 | many | . | TRBV20-1 | CSARQGPSYEQYF | TGCAGTGCTAGGCAGGGGCCCTCCTACGAGCAGTACTTC
TRBJ1-4 | many | . | TRBV12-3/TRBV12-4 | CASSRDGGVKKLFF | TGTGCCAGCAGTAGGGACGGTGGTGTGAAGAAACTGTTTTTT
TRBJ2-7 | many | TRBD1 | TRBV20-1 | CSAREHGTGWYEQYF | TGCAGTGCTAGAGAACACGGGACAGGCTGGTACGAGCAGTACTTC
TRBJ1-1 | many | . | TRBV11-2 | CASSLEWAFF | TGTGCCAGCAGCTTAGAATGGGCTTTCTTT
TRBJ1-6 | . | TRBD1 | TRBV7-2 | CASSQMVTTGVNSPLHF | TGTGCCAGCAGCCAAATGGTCACGACAGGGGTTAATTCACCCCTCCACTTT
TRBJ2-7 | . | . | TRBV7-2 | CASSLAISNYEQYF | TGTGCCAGCAGCTTAGCGATAAGCAACTACGAGCAGTACTTC
TRBJ1-1 | . | . | TRBV20-1 | CSALSGGHTEAFF | TGCAGTGCTCTCTCAGGAGGGCACACTGAAGCTTTCTTT
TRBJ2-7 | . | TRBD2 | TRBV7-2 | CASSFRGGRNYEQYF | TGTGCCAGCAGCTTTCGGGGGGGTCGAAACTACGAGCAGTACTTC
TRBJ2-1 | few | TRBD1 | TRBV4-1 | CASSHKTGTGGDEQFF | TGCGCCAGCAGCCACAAGACCGGGACAGGGGGCGATGAGCAGTTCTTC